This passage covers 15 T cell receptor beta chains from one sample sequenced in a study of blood T cells in healthy people across ages. With a J-beta primer mix and a sample-barcoded 5' primer, a second PCR ran about 7 to 12 cycles. TCRdb called the 5' RACE reads again in MiXCR, with one record for every CDR3 protein. The data contain about 2 million distinct CDR3 sequences, just under 50% of them singletons. Sequencing was done on a sample of blood. These receptors originate from a woman in her thirties or forties in good health.

This clonotype was seen more than once but under ten times. The V and J genes are TRBV27 and TRBJ1-2; no clear D gene. Germline V lookup: CDR1 MNHEY, CDR2 SMNVEV (reference sequence). Trimming stripped 2 bases from V and 4 bases from J, with 8 bases between. This CDR3 is built from 13 residues. The chain's CDR3 is CASSLQASYGYTF. In DNA, the CDR3 is TGTGCCAGCAGTTTACAGGCTAGCTATGGCTACACCTTC.

This chain uses TRBV9 with TRBJ2-7, with 13 bases lining up with TRBD2. Trimming at V came to 4 bases and at J to 7 bases, leaving 8 bases not matched to a gene. The CDR3 is made up of 15 amino acids. CDR1 is SGDLS, CDR2 YYNGEE, per germline. CDR3: CASSLGLAGVVEQYF. The CDR3 DNA is TGTGCCAGCAGCCTAGGACTAGCGGGGGTGGTAGAGCAGTACTTC.

In this sample, this clonotype turned up a few times. V gene TRBV5-1 combines with J gene TRBJ2-3; no clear D. Germline V gene sequence: CDR1 SGHRS, CDR2 YFSETQ. Trimming removed 5 bases at V and 2 bases at J, with 6 bases between. The CDR3 covers 12 residues. CDR3 sequence (DNA): TGCGCCAGCAGGACCCTCACAGATACGCAGTATTTT. Protein: CASRTLTDTQYF.

This clonotype showed up just a few times. The CDR3 DNA reads TGCAGCGTTGTCACGACAGCCGGAGGGGATTACGAGCAGTACTTC. Translation: CSVVTTAGGDYEQYF. This chain connects TRBV29-1 to TRBJ2-7; possible D gene TRBD2, 6 bases. Trimming pared 4 bases from V and 4 bases from J, leaving 20 bases between. CDR1 is SQVTM, CDR2 ANQGSEA, per germline. The length of the CDR3 is 15 residues.

The chain combines TRBV5-1 with TRBJ2-5; D possibly uses TRBD1 or TRBD2 (6 bases each). V lost 1 base to trimming and J lost 5 bases, with 15 bases between them. Germline V CDR1 and CDR2: SGHRS, YFSETQ. This CDR3 is 15 amino acids long. CDR3 nucleotides: TGCGCCAGCAGCTTGCTTCCGGGGGCGATGGAGACCCAGTACTTC. Residues: CASSLLPGAMETQYF.

V gene TRBV5-1 combines with J gene TRBJ2-6; D perhaps matches TRBD2 (5 bases). The CDR3 totals 14 residues. Germline V gene sequence: CDR1 SGHRS, CDR2 YFSETQ. V lost 7 bases and J 2 bases, leaving 10 bases between the germline ends. The CDR3 protein is CASVDGAGANVLTF. The CDR3 bases are TGCGCCAGCGTGGACGGGGCTGGGGCCAACGTCCTGACTTTC.

A few counts support this clonotype. DNA of the CDR3: TGTGCCACCACAGGGCTTGAGACCCAGTACTTC. Residues: CATTGLETQYF. The chain recombines TRBV6-5 with TRBJ2-5; tentative D call: TRBD1 (6 bases). CDR3 length equals 11 residues. Germline V gives CDR1 MNHEY, CDR2 SVGAGI. Trimming took off 10 bases at V and 5 bases at J, with 11 bases between the two ends.

This clonotype showed up just a few times. The chain couples TRBV11-3 to TRBJ2-3; perhaps TRBD2 as D (6 bases). V was clipped by 0 bases and J by 11 bases, with 12 bases between them. Per the germline V gene, CDR1 is SGHNT and CDR2 is YENEEA. This CDR3 is built from 13 residues. CDR3 loop: CASSLDPRGGQYF. The DNA for the CDR3 is TGTGCCAGCAGCTTAGATCCGCGGGGCGGGCAGTATTTT.

In its sample, this clonotype was seen a few times. CDR3 coding DNA: TGCGCCAGCAGCTGGACTAGCGGGGGGGCCCCGGGCGATGAGCAGTTCTTC. This encodes CASSWTSGGAPGDEQFF. The chain recombines TRBV5-1 with TRBJ2-1; 15 nucleotides agree with TRBD2. Germline V gene sequence: CDR1 SGHRS, CDR2 YFSETQ. J gave up 8 bases and V 3 bases, and 9 bases lay outside the gene matches. The CDR3 has 17 amino acids.

The rearrangement links TRBV6-6 to TRBJ1-1, with 9 bases fitting TRBD1. V lost 5 bases to trimming and J lost 10 bases; unmatched junction nucleotides: 14. The V gene's germline CDR1 is MNHNY and CDR2 SVGAGI (reference sequence). This CDR3 spans 15 amino acids. The CDR3 sequence: CASSPNRGQKEVAFF. CDR3 nucleotide sequence: TGTGCCAGCAGTCCAAACAGGGGGCAGAAAGAGGTAGCTTTCTTT.

J is TRBJ1-2 and V is TRBV6-1; no definite D call. With 2 bases removed from V and 3 bases from J, the gap between germline ends came to 7 bases. The CDR3 totals 13 residues. Germline CDR1 MNHNS, CDR2 SASEGT. CDR3 DNA sequence: TGTGCCAGCAGTGAAACTTCGGACTATGGCTACACCTTC. As protein: CASSETSDYGYTF.

The chain employs TRBV2 and TRBJ2-1; 12 nucleotides agree with TRBD1. The CDR3 spans 15 residues. CDR1 and CDR2 (germline): SNHLY, FYNNEI. J was trimmed by 0 bases and V by 8 bases; bases with no gene match: 2. The CDR3 is CASGTGGSSYNEQFF. The CDR3 DNA is TGTGCCAGCGGGACAGGGGGCAGCTCCTACAATGAGCAGTTCTTC.

This clonotype was found a few times. This chain uses TRBV5-1 with TRBJ2-7, with TRBD2 identical over 15 bases. Germline-derived CDR1 and CDR2 are SGHRS and YFSETQ. The trim removed 4 bases at V and 0 bases at J, leaving 5 bases unmatched. This CDR3 contains 17 residues. CDR3: CASSHGLAGGFSYEQYF. CDR3 DNA sequence: TGCGCCAGCAGCCACGGACTAGCGGGGGGGTTCTCCTACGAGCAGTACTTC.

This sequence joins TRBV18 and TRBJ2-1, with a possible D match to TRBD2 (6 bases). The V and J ends lost 5 bases and 0 bases respectively, with 11 bases between them. Germline values: CDR1 KGHSH, CDR2 LQKENI. The length of the CDR3 is 15 residues. CDR3 in DNA: TGTGCCAGCTCATCTCCGGGACTCTCCTACAATGAGCAGTTCTTC. Protein sequence: CASSSPGLSYNEQFF.

The table lists this clonotype with a few counts. J is TRBJ2-1 and V is TRBV20-1, with D perhaps TRBD2 (6 bases). Germline CDR1 DFQATT, CDR2 SNEGSKA (reference sequence). The CDR3 length is 14 residues. The V end was cut by 1 base, the J end by 4 bases, with 11 bases between. The CDR3 nucleotides are TGCAGTGCTAGAGGGAGCGGACTATACAATGAGCAGTTCTTC. Translated, it gives CSARGSGLYNEQFF.